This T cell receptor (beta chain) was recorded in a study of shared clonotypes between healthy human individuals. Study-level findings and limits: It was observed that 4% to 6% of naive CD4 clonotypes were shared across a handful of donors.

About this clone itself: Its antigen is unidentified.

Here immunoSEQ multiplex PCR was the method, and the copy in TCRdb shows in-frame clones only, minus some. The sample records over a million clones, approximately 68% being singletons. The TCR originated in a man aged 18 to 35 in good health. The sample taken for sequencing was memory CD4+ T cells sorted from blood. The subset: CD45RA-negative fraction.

CDR3 DNA sequence: TGTGCCAGCAGCTTGGGGACCAGGGGGCAAGAGACCCAGTACTTC. The encoded protein is CASSLGTRGQETQYF. This chain joins TRBV7-2 and TRBJ2-5, with TRBD1 matching over 7 bases. This CDR3 is built from 15 residues. The V gene end was trimmed by 3 bases and the J gene end by 2 bases; junction bases not matched to a gene: 6. Germline V gene lookup returns CDR1 SGHTA and CDR2 FQGNSA.